This entry lists 32 T cell receptor beta chains sequenced from one sample in a study of cytomegalovirus exposure and HLA in healthy donors. Use of 60 Vbeta and 13 Jbeta primers characterized the PCR. Data came from immunoSEQ multiplex PCR; TCRdb stores just in-frame clones and leaves some out. The table lists 150,000 to 200,000 clones, around 78% of them singletons, with 2% to 2.5% in the top ten. Sequenced input: PBMCs. The receptor source for this set is a woman aged 30 to 39 in good health and CMV-seropositive.

This chain links TRBV19 with TRBJ1-3; D perhaps matches TRBD1 (5 bases). CDR3 size: 14 residues. Trimming left V 3 bases short and J 2 bases short, with 8 bases between. Per the germline V gene, CDR1 is LNHDA and CDR2 is SQIVND (reference sequence). The CDR3 DNA follows: TGTGCCAGTAGTATCACAGGACCTGGAAACACCATATATTTT. Amino acid sequence: CASSITGPGNTIYF.

V gene TRBV5-4 combines with J gene TRBJ1-2, with D hard to call. V shed 4 bases and J shed 0 bases, with 7 bases lying between them. This CDR3 is built from 13 residues. The germline CDR1 and CDR2 sequences are SGHNT and YYREEE (reference sequence). The CDR3 region is CASSEGPNYGYTF. CDR3 DNA sequence: TGTGCCAGCAGCGAGGGCCCTAACTATGGCTACACCTTC.

The gene calls are TRBV2 and TRBJ2-7; 8 nucleotides agree with TRBD2. In germline, CDR1 is SNHLY, CDR2 FYNNEI. The junction had 10 bases not matched to a gene; V was cut back by 11 bases and J by 4 bases. CDR3 size: 13 residues. CDR3 protein: CAGKGLAEYEQYF. DNA for the CDR3: TGTGCCGGAAAAGGACTAGCAGAATACGAGCAGTACTTC.

This chain uses TRBV5-1 with TRBJ2-5; 13 bases are a match to TRBD2. The V gene end was trimmed by 0 bases and the J gene end by 6 bases; junction bases not matched to a gene: 5. The V gene's germline CDR1 is SGHRS and CDR2 YFSETQ. The CDR3 totals 16 residues. The CDR3 DNA reads as TGCGCCAGCAGCTTGGGGACTAGCGGGAGTCAGAAGACCCAGTACTTC. It specifies CASSLGTSGSQKTQYF. The full variable domain, completed using reference TRBV5-1 and TRBJ2-5, is KAGVTQTPRYLIKTRGQQVTLSCSPISGHRSVSWYQQTPGQGLQFLFEYFSETQRNKGNFPGRFSGRQFSNSRSEMNVSTLELGDSALYLCASSLGTSGSQKTQYFGPGTRLLVL.

The chain is built from TRBV27 and TRBJ1-2; 12 nucleotides line up with TRBD1. Germline-derived CDR1 and CDR2 are MNHEY and SMNVEV (reference sequence). J gave up 4 bases and V 6 bases, and 3 bases lay outside the gene matches. The CDR3 consists of 14 residues. CDR3 DNA: TGTGCCAGCAGGGGACAGGGGGCCTTCTATGGCTACACCTTC. This gives the protein CASRGQGAFYGYTF.

This chain connects TRBV7-8 to TRBJ1-2, with 9 bases lining up with TRBD1. The CDR3 length is 14 residues. Trimming at V came to 4 bases and at J to 6 bases, leaving 6 bases not matched to a gene. The germline gives CDR1 SGHVS, CDR2 FQNEAQ. The CDR3 spells CASSSRTGVNGYTF. In DNA, the CDR3 is TGTGCCAGCAGCTCAAGGACAGGGGTGAATGGCTACACCTTC.

This sequence joins TRBV7-8 and TRBJ2-3, with 10 bases matching TRBD2. The germline V gene has CDR1 SGHVS and CDR2 FQNEAQ. The CDR3 extends over 18 amino acids. The ends lost 1 base at V and 2 bases at J; junction bases unmatched: 9. The chain's CDR3 is CASSLVLSLAGYTDTQYF. The CDR3 coding sequence is TGTGCCAGCAGCTTAGTTTTATCACTAGCGGGGTACACAGATACGCAGTATTTT.

The chain combines TRBV9 with TRBJ2-1, with D tentatively TRBD2 (6 bases). The CDR3 runs 15 residues. The ends were cut back, 3 bases at V and 3 bases at J, with 13 bases in the middle. The germline V gene encodes CDR1 SGDLS and CDR2 YYNGEE. CDR3 protein: CASSAQGLDYNEQFF. CDR3 DNA sequence: TGTGCCAGCAGCGCCCAGGGACTGGACTACAATGAGCAGTTCTTC. Full variable domain (rest looked up from reference TRBV9 and TRBJ2-1): DSGVTQTPKHLITATGQRVTLRCSPRSGDLSVYWYQQSLDQGLQFLIQYYNGEERAKGNILERFSAQQFPDLHSELNLSSLELGDSALYFCASSAQGLDYNEQFFGPGTRLTVL.

The chain joins TRBV7-9 to TRBJ2-3, with a weak D call TRBD1 (6 bases). Germline CDR1 reads SEHNR; CDR2 reads FQNEAQ (reference sequence). Deletions cut 8 bases from V and 4 bases from J, with 25 bases between. CDR3 length: 17 residues. This CDR3 is CASGGDGRVAGADTQYF. The CDR3 DNA is TGTGCCAGCGGGGGCGACGGCAGGGTGGCCGGCGCAGATACGCAGTATTTT.

This rearrangement joins TRBV15 to TRBJ2-1; no clear D gene. The V end lost 0 bases, the J end lost 8 bases, and 8 bases lay between the germline ends. Germline lookup yields CDR1 LNHNV and CDR2 YYDKDF (reference sequence). The CDR3 has 13 amino acids. The CDR3 loop reads CATSRERFYEQFF. CDR3 DNA sequence: TGTGCCACCAGCAGAGAGCGCTTCTATGAGCAGTTCTTC.

This chain joins TRBV7-9 and TRBJ2-7, with 11 positions matching TRBD2. The CDR3 runs 15 residues. Germline V gene sequence: CDR1 SEHNR, CDR2 FQNEAQ (reference sequence). Trimming removed 5 bases from V and 2 bases from J; junction bases left unmatched: 5. Here the CDR3 reads CASSHSSGRAYEQYF. DNA for the CDR3: TGTGCCAGCAGCCATAGTAGCGGGAGGGCCTACGAGCAGTACTTC. The complete variable domain, with remaining parts taken from reference TRBV7-9 and TRBJ2-7, reads DTGVSQNPRHKITKRGQNVTFRCDPISEHNRLYWYRQTLGQGPEFLTYFQNEAQLEKSRLLSDRFSAERPKGSFSTLEIQRTEQGDSAMYLCASSHSSGRAYEQYFGPGTRLTVT.

CDR3 protein: CASSPGGAEQYF. The CDR3, as DNA: TGTGCCAGCTCACCGGGGGGTGCCGAGCAGTACTTC. The V call is TRBV18, the J call TRBJ2-7, with TRBD2 as a possible D gene (6 bases). V was clipped by 3 bases and J by 6 bases, with 9 bases between them. Germline-derived CDR1 and CDR2 are KGHSH and LQKENI. There are 12 residues in the CDR3. The whole variable domain, remainder taken from reference TRBV18 and TRBJ2-7, is NAGVMQNPRHLVRRRGQEARLRCSPMKGHSHVYWYRQLPEEGLKFMVYLQKENIIDESGMPKERFSAEFPKEGPSILRIQQVVRGDSAAYFCASSPGGAEQYFGPGTRLTVT.

This clone was seen only once. The chain couples TRBV27 to TRBJ1-2; possible D gene TRBD1, 5 bases. V was clipped by 2 bases and J by 8 bases, with 12 bases between them. The CDR3 has 13 amino acids. Germline V lookup: CDR1 MNHEY, CDR2 SMNVEV (reference sequence). In nucleotides, the CDR3 is TGTGCCAGCAGTTTAGTCCAGGGCTGGGGCTACACCTTC. Translation gives CASSLVQGWGYTF.

This rearrangement joins TRBV7-9 to TRBJ1-6; D possibly corresponds to TRBD1 (6 bases). Trimming took 10 bases from V and 7 from J, leaving 14 bases between them. The germline CDR1 and CDR2 sequences are SEHNR and FQNEAQ (reference sequence). The CDR3 has 13 amino acids. The CDR3 DNA follows: TGTGCCATTCAGACAGGCTTAAATTCACCCCTCCACTTT. Translation: CAIQTGLNSPLHF. The full variable domain, completed using reference TRBV7-9 and TRBJ1-6, is DTGVSQNPRHKITKRGQNVTFRCDPISEHNRLYWYRQTLGQGPEFLTYFQNEAQLEKSRLLSDRFSAERPKGSFSTLEIQRTEQGDSAMYLCAIQTGLNSPLHFGNGTRLTVT.

The J gene is TRBJ1-2, the V gene TRBV28; D is uncertain. Germline V CDR1 and CDR2: MDHEN, SYDVKM. Trimming cost V 6 bases and J 4 bases, with 9 bases left between them. CDR3 length: 12 residues. CDR3 region: CASSAPGYGYTF. For the CDR3, the DNA is TGTGCCAGCAGCGCCCCGGGCTATGGCTACACCTTC.

As DNA, the CDR3 is TGTGCCAGCAGTGGTTCGTGGGTCGGGGTTCCTGGGGCCAACGTCCTGACTTTC. This codes for CASSGSWVGVPGANVLTF. This chain links TRBV9 with TRBJ2-6; a weak D match, TRBD2 (5 bases). The CDR3 loop spans 18 amino acids. V was clipped by 5 bases and J by 2 bases, with 20 bases between them. Germline CDR1 and CDR2: SGDLS and YYNGEE.

This clone was observed a few times. The V and J genes are TRBV25-1 and TRBJ1-1, with 7 positions matching TRBD1. The germline V gene encodes CDR1 MGHDK and CDR2 SYGVNS. V was clipped by 6 bases and J by 5 bases; unmatched bases: 9. This CDR3 has 14 residues. The CDR3 DNA follows: TGTGCCAGCAGAACAGGGGCAGGAGGTACTGAAGCTTTCTTT. Translating gives CASRTGAGGTEAFF.

About this clone itself: Its ends do not fully match the called genes, so a read error is possible. V is TRBV7-9 and J is TRBJ2-7, with 7 bases identical to TRBD2. This CDR3 has 12 amino acids. Germline loops: CDR1 SEHNR, CDR2 FQNEAQ (reference sequence). The CDR3 loop reads CSSSFRGDEQYF. CDR3 nucleotide sequence: TGTTCCAGCAGCTTTCGGGGGGACGAGCAGTACTTC.

The chain couples TRBV5-1 to TRBJ2-7, with 7 bases that match TRBD1. This CDR3 contains 14 residues. The germline gives CDR1 SGHRS, CDR2 YFSETQ. V was clipped by 2 bases and J by 5 bases; unmatched bases: 7. For the CDR3, the DNA is TGCGCCAGCAGCTTCACCACTACAGGGGACGAGCAGTACTTC. Translated: CASSFTTTGDEQYF.

The rearrangement links TRBV21-1 to TRBJ1-5; the table's D call TRBD1 went unverified against the DNA. TRBV21-1 constitutes a pseudogene. The CDR3 has 19 residues. CDR3 in DNA: TGTGCCAGCAGTCAGTTCTCGACAGGATCTCGGGGTACCAATCAGCCCCAGCATTTT. Translation: CASSQFSTGSRGTNQPQHF.

The J gene is TRBJ1-1, the V gene TRBV30; no reliable D call. The V end lost 0 bases, the J end lost 12 bases, and 20 bases lay between the germline ends. In germline, CDR1 is GTSNPN, CDR2 SVGIG (reference sequence). CDR3 size: 14 residues. CDR3 residues: CAWSVPQLPRETFF. Written as DNA, the CDR3 is TGTGCCTGGAGTGTCCCACAACTTCCGAGGGAAACTTTCTTT.

The V and J genes are TRBV6-6 and TRBJ1-3, with D uncertain. This CDR3 region has 12 residues. Trimming took 8 bases from V and 0 from J, leaving 5 bases between them. Germline V gene data show CDR1 as MNHNY and CDR2 as SVGAGI (reference sequence). The CDR3 loop is CASRDSGNTIYF. The DNA of the CDR3 is TGTGCCAGCCGGGACTCTGGAAACACCATATATTTT.

This rearrangement joins TRBV29-1 to TRBJ1-4, with D possibly TRBD1 on 5 matching bases. This CDR3 spans 14 amino acids. The germline gives CDR1 SQVTM, CDR2 ANQGSEA. V was clipped by 4 bases and J by 6 bases, with 15 bases between them. CDR3 in DNA: TGCAGCGTTGGGGCGACAGTATCCGATGAAAAACTGTTTTTT. This gives the protein CSVGATVSDEKLFF. Based on the CDR3 plus reference TRBV29-1 and TRBJ1-4, the full variable domain is SAVISQKPSRDICQRGTSLTIQCQVDSQVTMMFWYRQQPGQSLTLIATANQGSEATYESGFVIDKFPISRPNLTFSTLTVSNMSPEDSSIYLCSVGATVSDEKLFFGSGTQLSVL.

The chain is built from TRBV10-3 and TRBJ1-1; weak D call: TRBD1 (5 bases). CDR1 and CDR2 (germline): ENHRY, SYGVKD. The V gene lost 3 bases and the J gene lost 0 bases, with 8 bases spanning the gap. This CDR3 has 14 amino acids. The CDR3 protein is CAISDREVNTEAFF. CDR3 nucleotide sequence: TGTGCCATCAGTGACAGGGAAGTGAACACTGAAGCTTTCTTT.

Comments on this clone: The same CDR3 arises from other DNA sequences in this sample as well. The chain combines TRBV5-6 with TRBJ2-2; TRBD1 is a possible D gene (6 bases). The germline V gene has CDR1 SGHDT and CDR2 YYEEEE. The V and J ends lost 4 bases and 5 bases respectively, with 9 bases between them. This CDR3 spans 13 amino acids. The CDR3 region has the DNA TGTGCCAGCAGCCGCAGGGGAACCGGGGAGCTGTTTTTT. Its protein product is CASSRRGTGELFF.

The chain employs TRBV5-1 and TRBJ1-1, with 7 bases aligning to TRBD1. This CDR3 is 15 amino acids long. With 0 bases clipped from V and 3 bases from J, the junction kept 5 bases outside the gene matches. From germline, CDR1 is SGHRS and CDR2 YFSETQ. The CDR3 DNA is TGCGCCAGCAGCTTGGCGGCCAGGGGGGACACTGAAGCTTTCTTT. Translation gives CASSLAARGDTEAFF.

J is TRBJ2-5 and V is TRBV4-3; TRBD2 matches 10 bases. With 4 bases clipped from V and 5 bases from J, the junction kept 7 bases outside the gene matches. The length of the CDR3 is 15 residues. CDR1 is LGHNA and CDR2 is YSLEER in the germline V gene. The DNA of the CDR3 is TGCGCCAGCAGCCTACGACTAGCGGGCTCTGAGACCCAGTACTTC. The encoded protein is CASSLRLAGSETQYF.

The chain joins TRBV27 to TRBJ1-1; 8 bases line up with TRBD1. After removal of 3 bases from V and 0 bases from J, the junction contained 3 bases not matched to a gene. The CDR3 is 15 amino acids. Germline V gives CDR1 MNHEY, CDR2 SMNVEV (reference sequence). The chain's CDR3 is CASSFVDRVNTEAFF. CDR3 in DNA: TGTGCCAGCAGTTTCGTGGACAGGGTGAACACTGAAGCTTTCTTT.

The rearrangement links TRBV2 to TRBJ2-7; 7 nucleotides match TRBD1. The germline gives CDR1 SNHLY, CDR2 FYNNEI. V was clipped by 8 bases and J by 5 bases; unmatched bases: 12. CDR3 length equals 14 residues. The CDR3 nucleotides are TGTGCCAGCGGGACGGGACAGAAGGTCGACGAGCAGTACTTC. Encoded protein: CASGTGQKVDEQYF.

This clone was picked up one time. J is TRBJ2-7 and V is TRBV5-4, with D maybe TRBD2 (6 bases). This CDR3 contains 13 residues. V lost 2 bases and J lost 2, with 8 bases in between. The germline CDR1 and CDR2 sequences are SGHNT and YYREEE (reference sequence). The CDR3 region is CASSLGGTYEQYF. In nucleotides, the CDR3 is TGTGCCAGCAGCTTAGGCGGGACCTACGAGCAGTACTTC.

This clone was seen a few times. J is TRBJ2-3 and V is TRBV9, with unresolved D. V was cut by 0 bases and J by 2 bases, with 13 bases left in between. Germline CDR1 reads SGDLS; CDR2 reads YYNGEE. The CDR3 loop spans 16 amino acids. The CDR3 spells CASSVAFGRNTDTQYF. The CDR3 coding sequence is TGTGCCAGCAGCGTAGCTTTCGGCAGGAACACAGATACGCAGTATTTT.

The rearrangement links TRBV5-4 to TRBJ2-2; 12 nucleotides align to TRBD1. CDR1 and CDR2 from the germline V gene are SGHNT and YYREEE (reference sequence). The trim removed 5 bases at V and 5 bases at J, leaving 10 bases unmatched. This CDR3 comprises 17 residues. DNA for the CDR3: TGTGCCAGCAGATGGGGACAGGGGGCGCGGGGTACCGGGGAGCTGTTTTTT. Translated, it gives CASRWGQGARGTGELFF.